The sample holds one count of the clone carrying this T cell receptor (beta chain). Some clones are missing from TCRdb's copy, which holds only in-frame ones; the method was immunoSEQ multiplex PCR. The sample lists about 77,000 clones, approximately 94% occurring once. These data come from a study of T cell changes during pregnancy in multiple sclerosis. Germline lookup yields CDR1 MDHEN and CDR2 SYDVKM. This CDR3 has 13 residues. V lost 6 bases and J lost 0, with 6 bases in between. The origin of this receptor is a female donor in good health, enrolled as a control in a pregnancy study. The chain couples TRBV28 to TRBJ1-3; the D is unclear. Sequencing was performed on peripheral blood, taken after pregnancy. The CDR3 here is CASRGHSGNTIYF. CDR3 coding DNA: TGTGCCAGCAGGGGCCACTCTGGAAACACCATATATTTT.